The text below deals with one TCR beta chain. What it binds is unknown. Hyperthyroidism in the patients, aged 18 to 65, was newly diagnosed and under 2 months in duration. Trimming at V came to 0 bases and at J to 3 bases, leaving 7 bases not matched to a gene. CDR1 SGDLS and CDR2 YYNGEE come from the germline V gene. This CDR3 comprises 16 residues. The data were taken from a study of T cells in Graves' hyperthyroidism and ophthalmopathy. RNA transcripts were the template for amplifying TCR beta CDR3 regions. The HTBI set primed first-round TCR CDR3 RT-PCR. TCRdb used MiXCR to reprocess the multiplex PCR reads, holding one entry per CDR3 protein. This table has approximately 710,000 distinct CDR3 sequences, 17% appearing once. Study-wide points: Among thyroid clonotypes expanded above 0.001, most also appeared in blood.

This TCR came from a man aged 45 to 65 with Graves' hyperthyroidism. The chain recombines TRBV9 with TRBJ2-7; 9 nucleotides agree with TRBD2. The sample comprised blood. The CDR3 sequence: CASSVGGGRGSYEQYF. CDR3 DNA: TGTGCCAGCAGCGTAGGAGGCGGGAGGGGAAGCTACGAGCAGTACTTC. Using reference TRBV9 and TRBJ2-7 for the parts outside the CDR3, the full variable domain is DSGVTQTPKHLITATGQRVTLRCSPRSGDLSVYWYQQSLDQGLQFLIQYYNGEERAKGNILERFSAQQFPDLHSELNLSSLELGDSALYFCASSVGGGRGSYEQYFGPGTRLTVT.